The 9 T cell receptor beta chains in this list originate from one sample, sequenced in a study of Graves' ophthalmopathy and Graves' hyperthyroidism. Amplification of the TCR beta CDR3 regions used RNA transcripts (as template). RT-PCR in the first round used HTBI primers; a second-round multiplex PCR followed. MiXCR, run by TCRdb on the multiplex PCR reads, gives a single entry per CDR3 protein. The sample includes a few hundred thousand distinct CDR3 sequences, roughly 15% of them seen just once. The material sequenced was peripheral blood. The receptors shown here come from an adult man with Graves' ophthalmopathy.

This clonotype was seen repeatedly, ten times or more. The chain recombines TRBV6-5 with TRBJ2-2; 10 bases agree with TRBD1. Germline trimming cut 4 bases from V and 6 bases from J; bases unmatched to any gene: 11. Germline loops: CDR1 MNHEY, CDR2 SVGAGI. The CDR3 runs to 17 residues. CDR3 sequence reads: CASSSSGQGIGAGELFF. The CDR3 bases are TGTGCCAGCAGTTCCTCGGGACAGGGGATTGGCGCCGGGGAGCTGTTTTTT.

This clonotype was detected many times. This sequence joins TRBV27 and TRBJ1-6; perhaps TRBD1 as D (6 bases). Trimming took 2 bases from V and 6 from J, leaving 8 bases between them. CDR1 is MNHEY and CDR2 is SMNVEV in the germline V gene (reference sequence). CDR3 length equals 14 residues. For the CDR3, the DNA is TGTGCCAGCAGTTTAGGACAGATTAATTCACCCCTCCACTTT. Its protein product is CASSLGQINSPLHF.

The J gene is TRBJ1-2, the V gene TRBV10-3; TRBD1 aligns across 8 bases. The J segment lost 7 bases and the V segment lost 3 bases, leaving 1 base of the junction unmatched. Per germline, CDR1 ENHRY and CDR2 SYGVKD. This CDR3 is 12 amino acids long. The CDR3 loop is CAISDDRGGYTF. CDR3 nucleotide sequence: TGTGCCATCAGTGACGACAGGGGTGGCTACACCTTC.

V usage is TRBV6-5 and J usage is TRBJ2-7; D is perhaps TRBD1 (6 bases). V lost 2 bases and J lost 5, with 13 bases in between. The CDR3 length is 14 residues. CDR1 MNHEY and CDR2 SVGAGI come from the germline V gene. In nucleotides, the CDR3 is TGTGCCAGCAGTTACCAGGGGCGAATCGACGAGCAGTACTTC. Encoded protein: CASSYQGRIDEQYF.

This clonotype showed up many times. This chain joins TRBV19 and TRBJ1-1; unclear D gene. Trimming stripped 4 bases from V and 1 base from J, with 10 bases between. Per germline, CDR1 LNHDA and CDR2 SQIVND (reference sequence). The length of the CDR3 is 14 residues. CDR3 DNA sequence: TGTGCCAGTAGTAGGGTCCCAGAGAACACTGAAGCTTTCTTT. Translated: CASSRVPENTEAFF.

This clonotype was recorded at least ten times. The chain couples TRBV4-1 to TRBJ1-5; D gene ambiguous. The CDR3 has 15 amino acids. V was trimmed by 0 bases and J by 1 base, leaving 7 bases between them. Germline V gene lookup returns CDR1 MGHRA and CDR2 YSYEKL. The CDR3 sequence is CASSQEYTSNQPQHF. The CDR3 DNA is TGCGCCAGCAGCCAAGAGTATACGAGCAATCAGCCCCAGCATTTT.

This clonotype showed up many times. The V and J genes are TRBV2 and TRBJ1-6; D not resolved. The V end was cut by 4 bases, the J end by 7 bases, with 17 bases between. Germline V CDR1 and CDR2: SNHLY, FYNNEI. The CDR3 is made up of 16 amino acids. The CDR3 DNA reads as TGTGCCAGCAGTGTTGACGAGGGATTCGGAAATTCACCCCTCCACTTT. Residues: CASSVDEGFGNSPLHF.

In this sample, this clonotype turned up many times. The chain is built from TRBV6-4 and TRBJ2-2; D possibly corresponds to TRBD1 (6 bases). The CDR3 is made up of 13 amino acids. The germline gives CDR1 MRHNA, CDR2 SNTAGT. Trimming removed 5 bases at V and 6 bases at J, with 10 bases between. CDR3 sequence (DNA): TGTGCCAGCAGTTTACAGGGCGCCGGGGAGCTGTTTTTT. Encoded protein: CASSLQGAGELFF.

This clonotype has ten or more counts. This chain links TRBV5-1 with TRBJ1-2; 7 bases fit TRBD1. Germline CDR1 reads SGHRS; CDR2 reads YFSETQ. The CDR3 covers 14 residues. Trimming cost V 1 base and J 4 bases; bases outside gene matches: 4. The CDR3 bases are TGCGCCAGCAGCTTGACGGGACAGCCCTATGGCTACACCTTC. This sequence encodes CASSLTGQPYGYTF.